The rows below give T cell receptor beta chains drawn from one sample of a study of blood T cell repertoires in COVID-19. This table comes from immunoSEQ multiplex PCR, and its TCRdb copy is limited to in-frame clones, with some not included. This table holds roughly 120,000 clones, 70% to 85% found once. Input material: peripheral blood. The receptors were gathered from a human donor with acute or convalescent COVID-19. The donor label of this sample is uncertain. The CDR3 runs from the conserved cysteine through the conserved F or W. D genes are given only for firm matches. Not every row has a clone size; where given, it reads once, few, many or a size class.

v_call	d_call	clone_size	cdr3_length	j_call	cdr3_nt	cdr3_aa
TRBV27	TRBD1	.	14	TRBJ1-1	TGTGCCAGCAGCCCCACGACAGGGTGGCCTGAGGCTTTCTTT	CASSPTTGWPEAFF
TRBV6-6	TRBD1	once	17	TRBJ1-4	TGTGCCAGCAGTCATAGGACAGGGGGACGTGCTAATGAAAAACTGTTTTTT	CASSHRTGGRANEKLFF
TRBV11-2	.	many	11	TRBJ1-3	TGTGCCAGCAGCGTCATCGGCACCATATATTTT	CASSVIGTIYF
TRBV9	TRBD1	.	15	TRBJ1-6	TGTGCCAGCAGCGCGGGACAGCCATATAATTCACCCCTCCACTTT	CASSAGQPYNSPLHF
TRBV14	.	.	17	TRBJ1-1	TGTGCCAGCAGCCAAGTTGGAGACAGCCTGAGGAACACTGAAGCTTTCTTT	CASSQVGDSLRNTEAFF
TRBV5-1	.	.	13	TRBJ2-7	TGCGCCAGCAGCTTGGTTCTAGACTACGAGCAGTACTTC	CASSLVLDYEQYF
TRBV4-1	TRBD1	once	15	TRBJ2-7	TGCGCCCCCCGCCGACCCGGACAGGGGTCTGCCGAGCAGTACTTC	CAPRRPGQGSAEQYF
TRBV15	TRBD1	.	13	TRBJ2-5	TGTGCCACCAGCACGGGGACAGGAGAGACCCAGTACTTC	CATSTGTGETQYF
TRBV19	.	.	15	TRBJ2-7	TGTGCCAGTACCCCGGGACGGGGGTCGTACTACGAGCAGTACTTC	CASTPGRGSYYEQYF
TRBV5-5	.	.	12	TRBJ1-1	TGTGCCAGCAGCCCACAGAGTACTGAAGCTTTCTTT	CASSPQSTEAFF
TRBV7-8	.	.	15	TRBJ1-5	TGTGCCAGCAGCTTAATTTCTGTCAGCAATCAGCCCCAGCATTTT	CASSLISVSNQPQHF
TRBV7-9	TRBD1	few	18	TRBJ1-4	TGTGCCAGCAGCTGGCAACTGACACCAGGGGGACCAAATGAAAAACTGTTTTTT	CASSWQLTPGGPNEKLFF
TRBV29-1	TRBD1	.	13	TRBJ1-2	TGCAGCGTTGACCAACAGGGGATTGGTGGCTACACCTTC	CSVDQQGIGGYTF
TRBV5-1	.	.	13	TRBJ1-1	TGCGCCAGCAGCCCGGGGACAAGCACTGAAGCTTTCTTT	CASSPGTSTEAFF
TRBV5-1	.	few	14	TRBJ2-2	TGCGCCAGCAGGCCGAGGGAGCACACCGGGGAGCTGTTTTTT	CASRPREHTGELFF
TRBV19	TRBD1	.	13	TRBJ1-2	TGTGCCAGTAGTCCTCGGACAGGGGACGTCTACACCTTC	CASSPRTGDVYTF
TRBV11-2	.	.	12	TRBJ2-3	TGTGCCAGCAGCCCCTGGACTTATACGCAGTATTTT	CASSPWTYTQYF
TRBV14	.	.	14	TRBJ1-1	TGTGCCAGCAGCCAAGATCTAGGCGGAACTGAAGCTTTCTTT	CASSQDLGGTEAFF
TRBV20-1	.	.	11	TRBJ1-2	TGCAGTGCTAGAGTGGGGGCTGGCTACACCTTC	CSARVGAGYTF
TRBV10-2	.	once	18	TRBJ1-2	TGCGCCAGCAGTGAGTCGCTCGGGGGTGACCATTTGTTGTATGGCTACACCTTC	CASSESLGGDHLLYGYTF
TRBV24-1	.	.	16	TRBJ1-5	TGTGCCACCAGTGATTTGACCCAGGGTGGAGGGCAGCCCCAGCATTTT	CATSDLTQGGGQPQHF
TRBV11-2	.	.	14	TRBJ2-2	TGTGCCAGCAGCTTAGTATGGCAGACCGGGGAGCTGTTTTTT	CASSLVWQTGELFF
TRBV14	.	.	18	TRBJ2-7	TGTGCCAGCAGCCAAGATAGGGGGGGGGACAGGTCCTCCTACGAGCAGTACTTC	CASSQDRGGDRSSYEQYF
TRBV11-3	.	once	17	TRBJ2-2	TGTGCCAGCAGCTTAGATTGGGGAGGAAACAGGACCGGGGAGCTGTTTTTT	CASSLDWGGNRTGELFF
TRBV11-2	TRBD2	.	11	TRBJ2-5	TGTGCCAGCAGCTCCATAGCGGGGCGCTACTTC	CASSSIAGRYF
TRBV11-2	.	few	15	TRBJ2-1	TGTGCCAGCAGCTCCCCTGGGAGCTCCTACAATGAGCAGTTCTTC	CASSSPGSSYNEQFF
TRBV24-1	.	.	16	TRBJ1-5	TGTGCCACCAGTGATGCCCGACTGGGGGCGTTTGAGCCCCAGCATTTT	CATSDARLGAFEPQHF
TRBV7-9	.	.	17	TRBJ1-3	TGTGCCAGCAGCTCTTTAGAATTTTCCACGATACCAAACACCATATATTTT	CASSSLEFSTIPNTIYF
TRBV7-9	TRBD1	.	14	TRBJ1-6	TGTGCCAGCAGCAACAGGGGTAGTAATTCACCCCTCCACTTT	CASSNRGSNSPLHF
TRBV3-1/TRBV3-2	TRBD1	.	14	TRBJ1-5	TGTGCCAGCAGCAAGAGAGACAGGGACCAGCCCCAGCATTTT	CASSKRDRDQPQHF
TRBV2	.	medium-sized	14	TRBJ1-1	TGTGCCAGCAGTGGGGAGGGTCAGAACACTGAAGCTTTCTTT	CASSGEGQNTEAFF
TRBV18	.	few	14	TRBJ1-5	TGTGCCAGCTCACTCGACTTCGGCAATCAGCCCCAGCATTTT	CASSLDFGNQPQHF
TRBV25-1	TRBD1	.	18	TRBJ1-1	TGTGCCAGCAGTATGGGACTGGCGGACAGGGGGCGAAACACTGAAGCTTTCTTT	CASSMGLADRGRNTEAFF
TRBV30	.	few	13	TRBJ2-1	TGTGCCCACGCCGGGGGGCGGGACAATGAGCAGTTCTTC	CAHAGGRDNEQFF
TRBV5-6	TRBD1	.	13	TRBJ1-1	TGTGCCAGCAGCACAGGGGGTGGGGCTGAAGCTTTCTTT	CASSTGGGAEAFF
TRBV7-9	.	.	16	TRBJ1-1	TGTGCCAGCAGCTTAGGGTTAACTGGGGGCGGCACTGAAGCTTTCTTT	CASSLGLTGGGTEAFF
TRBV28	TRBD1	.	13	TRBJ2-7	TGTGCCAGCAGCGACAGGGGAGTATACGAGCAGTACTTC	CASSDRGVYEQYF
TRBV4-1	TRBD1	.	14	TRBJ1-1	TGCGCCAGCAGCCAAGAGACCAATGACAGGGGGGCTTTCTTT	CASSQETNDRGAFF
TRBV27	.	.	15	TRBJ1-5	TGTGCCAGCAGTTCGCGAACAGGGAGCAATCAGCCCCAGCATTTT	CASSSRTGSNQPQHF
TRBV19	TRBD1	.	15	TRBJ1-6	TGTGCCAGTAGGGCGGGACAGCCATATAATTCACCCCTCCACTTT	CASRAGQPYNSPLHF
TRBV6-6	.	.	14	TRBJ2-2	TGTGCCAGCAGGCGCGGCGCGAACACCGGGGAGCTGTTTTTT	CASRRGANTGELFF